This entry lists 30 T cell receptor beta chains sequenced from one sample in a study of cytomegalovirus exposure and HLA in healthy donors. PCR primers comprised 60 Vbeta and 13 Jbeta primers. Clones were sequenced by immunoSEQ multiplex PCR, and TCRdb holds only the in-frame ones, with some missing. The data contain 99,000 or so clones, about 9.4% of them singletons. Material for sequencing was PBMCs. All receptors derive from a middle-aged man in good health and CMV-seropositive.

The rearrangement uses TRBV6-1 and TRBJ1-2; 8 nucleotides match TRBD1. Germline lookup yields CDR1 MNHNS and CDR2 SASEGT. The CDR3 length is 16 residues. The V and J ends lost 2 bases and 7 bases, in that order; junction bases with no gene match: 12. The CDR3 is CASSELGAGGRGGYTF. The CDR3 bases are TGTGCCAGCAGTGAATTGGGGGCAGGGGGCAGGGGTGGCTACACCTTC.

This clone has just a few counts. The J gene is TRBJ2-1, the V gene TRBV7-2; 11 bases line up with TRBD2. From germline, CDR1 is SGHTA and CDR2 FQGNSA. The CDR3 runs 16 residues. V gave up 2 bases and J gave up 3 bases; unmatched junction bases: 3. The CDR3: CASSLRLAGLYNEQFF. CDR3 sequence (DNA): TGTGCCAGCAGCTTAAGACTAGCGGGACTCTACAATGAGCAGTTCTTC.

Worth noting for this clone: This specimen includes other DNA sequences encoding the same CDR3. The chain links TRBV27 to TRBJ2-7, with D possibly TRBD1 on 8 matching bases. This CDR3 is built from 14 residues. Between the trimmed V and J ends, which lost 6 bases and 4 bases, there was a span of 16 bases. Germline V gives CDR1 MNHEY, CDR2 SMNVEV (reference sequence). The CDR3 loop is CASSLGQGGYEQYF. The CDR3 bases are TGTGCCAGCAGCCTTGGACAGGGAGGGTACGAGCAGTACTTC.

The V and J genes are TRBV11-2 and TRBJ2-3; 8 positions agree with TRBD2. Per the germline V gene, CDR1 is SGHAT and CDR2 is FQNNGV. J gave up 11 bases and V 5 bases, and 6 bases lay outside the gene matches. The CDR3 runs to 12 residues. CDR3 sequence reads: CASSLLRGGQYF. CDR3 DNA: TGTGCCAGCAGCCTACTCCGGGGGGGGCAGTATTTT.

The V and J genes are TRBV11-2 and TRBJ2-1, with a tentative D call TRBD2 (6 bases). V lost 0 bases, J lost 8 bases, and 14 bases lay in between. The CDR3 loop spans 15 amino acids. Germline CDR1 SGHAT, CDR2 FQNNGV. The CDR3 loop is CASSLDPRETDEQFF. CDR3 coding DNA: TGTGCCAGCAGCTTAGACCCCCGGGAGACTGATGAGCAGTTCTTC.

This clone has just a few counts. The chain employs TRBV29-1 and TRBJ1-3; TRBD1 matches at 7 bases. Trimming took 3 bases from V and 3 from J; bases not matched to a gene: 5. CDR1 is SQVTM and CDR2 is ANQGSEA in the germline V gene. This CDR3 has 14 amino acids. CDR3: CSVDLWDSGNTIYF. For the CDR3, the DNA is TGCAGCGTTGATTTGTGGGACAGTGGAAACACCATATATTTT. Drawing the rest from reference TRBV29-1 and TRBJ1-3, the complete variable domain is SAVISQKPSRDICQRGTSLTIQCQVDSQVTMMFWYRQQPGQSLTLIATANQGSEATYESGFVIDKFPISRPNLTFSTLTVSNMSPEDSSIYLCSVDLWDSGNTIYFGEGSWLTVV.

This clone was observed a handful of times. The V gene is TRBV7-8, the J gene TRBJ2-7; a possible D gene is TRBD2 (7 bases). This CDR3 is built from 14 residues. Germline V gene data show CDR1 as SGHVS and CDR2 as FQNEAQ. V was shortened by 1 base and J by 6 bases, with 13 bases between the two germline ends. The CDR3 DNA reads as TGTGCCAGCAGCTTAGGGGCAGGGGAGGGCGAGCAGTACTTC. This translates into CASSLGAGEGEQYF.

As DNA, the CDR3 is TGTGCCAGCAGGGATGTTCTAGCGGTAGATACGCAGTATTTT. Translation: CASRDVLAVDTQYF. The rearrangement joins TRBV2 to TRBJ2-3, with TRBD2 matching 7 bases. V shed 6 bases, J shed 5 bases, and the junction held 8 bases outside the gene matches. The CDR3 runs 14 residues. Per the germline V gene, CDR1 is SNHLY and CDR2 is FYNNEI.

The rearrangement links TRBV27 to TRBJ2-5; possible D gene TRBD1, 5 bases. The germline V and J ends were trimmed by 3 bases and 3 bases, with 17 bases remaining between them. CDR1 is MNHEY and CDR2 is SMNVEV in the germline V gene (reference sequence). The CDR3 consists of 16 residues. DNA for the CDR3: TGTGCCAGCAGTTTGGCAGGGTCCCTTGGAGAAGAGACCCAGTACTTC. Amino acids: CASSLAGSLGEETQYF.

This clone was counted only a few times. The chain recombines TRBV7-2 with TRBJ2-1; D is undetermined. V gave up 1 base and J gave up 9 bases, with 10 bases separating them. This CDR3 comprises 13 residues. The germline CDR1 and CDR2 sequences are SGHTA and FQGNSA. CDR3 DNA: TGTGCCAGCAGCTTAGGGTACCCGAGTGAGCAGTTCTTC. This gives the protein CASSLGYPSEQFF.

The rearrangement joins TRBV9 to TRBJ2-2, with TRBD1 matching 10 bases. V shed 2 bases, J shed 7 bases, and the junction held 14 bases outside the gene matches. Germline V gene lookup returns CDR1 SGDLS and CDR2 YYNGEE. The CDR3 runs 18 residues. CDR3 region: CASSVPLFGTGEHGELFF. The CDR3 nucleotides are TGTGCCAGCAGCGTTCCCTTATTTGGGACAGGGGAGCACGGGGAGCTGTTTTTT.

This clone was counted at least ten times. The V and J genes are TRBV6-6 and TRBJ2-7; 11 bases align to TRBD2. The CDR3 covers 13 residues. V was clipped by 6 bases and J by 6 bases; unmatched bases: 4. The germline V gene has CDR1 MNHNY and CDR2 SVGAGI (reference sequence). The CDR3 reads CASRTSGTGEQYF. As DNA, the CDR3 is TGTGCCAGCAGGACTAGCGGGACTGGCGAGCAGTACTTC.

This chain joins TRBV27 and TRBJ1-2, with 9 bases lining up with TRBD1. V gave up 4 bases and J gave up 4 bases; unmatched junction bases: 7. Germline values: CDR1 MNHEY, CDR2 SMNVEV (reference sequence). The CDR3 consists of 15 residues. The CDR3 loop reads CASSWSGTGFYGYTF. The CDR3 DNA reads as TGTGCCAGCAGTTGGTCCGGGACAGGGTTCTATGGCTACACCTTC.

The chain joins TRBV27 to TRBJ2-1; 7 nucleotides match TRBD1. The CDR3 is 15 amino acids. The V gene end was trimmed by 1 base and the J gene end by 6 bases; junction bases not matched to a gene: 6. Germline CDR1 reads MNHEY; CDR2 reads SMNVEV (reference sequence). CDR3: CASSLFPPGGNEQFF. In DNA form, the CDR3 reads TGTGCCAGCAGTTTATTCCCCCCAGGGGGCAATGAGCAGTTCTTC.

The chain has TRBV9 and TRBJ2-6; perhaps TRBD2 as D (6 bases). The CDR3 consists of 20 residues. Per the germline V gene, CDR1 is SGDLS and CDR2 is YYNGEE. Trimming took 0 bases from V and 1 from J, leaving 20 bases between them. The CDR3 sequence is CASSVVPRGGITSGANVLTF. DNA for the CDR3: TGTGCCAGCAGCGTAGTCCCGAGGGGAGGTATAACATCTGGGGCCAACGTCCTGACTTTC. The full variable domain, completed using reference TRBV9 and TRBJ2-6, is DSGVTQTPKHLITATGQRVTLRCSPRSGDLSVYWYQQSLDQGLQFLIQYYNGEERAKGNILERFSAQQFPDLHSELNLSSLELGDSALYFCASSVVPRGGITSGANVLTFGAGSRLTVL.

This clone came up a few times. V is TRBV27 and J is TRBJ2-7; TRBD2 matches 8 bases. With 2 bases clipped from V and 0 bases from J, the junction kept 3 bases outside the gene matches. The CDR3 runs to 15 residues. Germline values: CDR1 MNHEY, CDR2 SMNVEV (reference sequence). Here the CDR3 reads CASSLGAGVSYEQYF. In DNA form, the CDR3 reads TGTGCCAGCAGTTTAGGAGCGGGAGTCTCCTACGAGCAGTACTTC.

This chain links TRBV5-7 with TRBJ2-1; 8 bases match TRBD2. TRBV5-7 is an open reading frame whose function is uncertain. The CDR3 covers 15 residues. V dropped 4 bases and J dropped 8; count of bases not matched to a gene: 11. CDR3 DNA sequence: TGTGCCAGCAGCACCGCGGGAGGTCTCAGCGATGAGCAGTTCTTC. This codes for CASSTAGGLSDEQFF.

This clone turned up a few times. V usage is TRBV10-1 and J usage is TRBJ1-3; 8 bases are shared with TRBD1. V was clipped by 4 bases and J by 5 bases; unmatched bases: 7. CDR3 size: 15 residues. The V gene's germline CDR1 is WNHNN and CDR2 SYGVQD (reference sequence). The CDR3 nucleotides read TGCGCCAGCAGTGCGCGGGACAGGCTTAGAAACACCATATATTTT. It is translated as CASSARDRLRNTIYF.

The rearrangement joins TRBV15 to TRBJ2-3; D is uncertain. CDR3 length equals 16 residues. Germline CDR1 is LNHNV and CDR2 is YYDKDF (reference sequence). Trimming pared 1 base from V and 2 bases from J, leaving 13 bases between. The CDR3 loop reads CATSRVVKRHTDTQYF. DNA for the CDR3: TGTGCCACCAGCAGAGTAGTGAAGCGCCACACAGATACGCAGTATTTT. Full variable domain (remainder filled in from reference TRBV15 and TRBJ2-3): DAMVIQNPRYQVTQFGKPVTLSCSQTLNHNVMYWYQQKSSQAPKLLFHYYDKDFNNEADTPDNFQSRRPNTSFCFLDIRSPGLGDTAMYLCATSRVVKRHTDTQYFGPGTRLTVL.

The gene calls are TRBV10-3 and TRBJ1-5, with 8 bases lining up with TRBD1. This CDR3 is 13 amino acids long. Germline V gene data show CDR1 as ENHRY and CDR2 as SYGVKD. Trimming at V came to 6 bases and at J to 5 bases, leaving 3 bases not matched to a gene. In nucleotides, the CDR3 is TGTGCCATCAGCTCGACAGGGGATCAGCCCCAGCATTTT. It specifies CAISSTGDQPQHF.

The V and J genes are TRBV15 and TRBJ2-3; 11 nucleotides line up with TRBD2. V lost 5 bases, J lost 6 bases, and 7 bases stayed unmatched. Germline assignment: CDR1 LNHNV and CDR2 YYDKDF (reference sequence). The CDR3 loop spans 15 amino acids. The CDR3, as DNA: TGTGCCACCAGCCCGGGACTAGCGGAGGTTGATACGCAGTATTTT. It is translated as CATSPGLAEVDTQYF. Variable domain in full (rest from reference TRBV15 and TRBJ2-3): DAMVIQNPRYQVTQFGKPVTLSCSQTLNHNVMYWYQQKSSQAPKLLFHYYDKDFNNEADTPDNFQSRRPNTSFCFLDIRSPGLGDTAMYLCATSPGLAEVDTQYFGPGTRLTVL.

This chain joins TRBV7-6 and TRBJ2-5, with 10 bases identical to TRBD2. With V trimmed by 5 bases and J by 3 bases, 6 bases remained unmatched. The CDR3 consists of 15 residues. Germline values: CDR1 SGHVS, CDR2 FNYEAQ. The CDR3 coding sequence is TGTGCCAGCAGCCCCCGGACTAGCGGAAAAGAGACCCAGTACTTC. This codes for CASSPRTSGKETQYF.

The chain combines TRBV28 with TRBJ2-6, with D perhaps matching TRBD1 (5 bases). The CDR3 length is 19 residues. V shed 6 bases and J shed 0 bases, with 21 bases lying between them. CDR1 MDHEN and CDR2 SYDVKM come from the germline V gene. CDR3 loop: CASRTLLAGSFSGANVLTF. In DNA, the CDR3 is TGTGCCAGCAGAACACTTTTGGCAGGGTCTTTCTCTGGGGCCAACGTCCTGACTTTC.

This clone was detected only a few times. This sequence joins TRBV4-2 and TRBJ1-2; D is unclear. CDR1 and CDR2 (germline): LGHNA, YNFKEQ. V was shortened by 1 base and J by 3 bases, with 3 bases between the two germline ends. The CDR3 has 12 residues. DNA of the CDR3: TGTGCCAGCAGCCAAGCTTACTATGGCTACACCTTC. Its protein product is CASSQAYYGYTF.

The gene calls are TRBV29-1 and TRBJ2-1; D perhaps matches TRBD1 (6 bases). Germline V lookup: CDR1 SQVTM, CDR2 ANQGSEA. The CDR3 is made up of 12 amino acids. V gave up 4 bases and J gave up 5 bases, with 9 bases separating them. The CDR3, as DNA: TGCAGCGTTGGGGCAGGGGACAATGAGCAGTTCTTC. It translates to CSVGAGDNEQFF.

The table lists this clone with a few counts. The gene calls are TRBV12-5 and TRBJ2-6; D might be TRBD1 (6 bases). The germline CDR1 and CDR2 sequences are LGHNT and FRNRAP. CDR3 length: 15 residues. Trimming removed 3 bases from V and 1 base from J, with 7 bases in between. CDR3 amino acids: CASGFGTSGANVLTF. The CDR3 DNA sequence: TGTGCTAGTGGTTTTGGGACATCTGGGGCCAACGTCCTGACTTTC.

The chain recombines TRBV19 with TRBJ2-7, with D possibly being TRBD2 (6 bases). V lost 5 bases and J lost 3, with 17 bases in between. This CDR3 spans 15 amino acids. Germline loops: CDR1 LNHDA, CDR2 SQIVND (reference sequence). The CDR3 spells CASSVRDSRFYEQYF. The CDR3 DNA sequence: TGTGCCAGTAGTGTGCGGGACTCCAGATTCTACGAGCAGTACTTC. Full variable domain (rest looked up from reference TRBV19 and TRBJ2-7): DGGITQSPKYLFRKEGQNVTLSCEQNLNHDAMYWYRQDPGQGLRLIYYSQIVNDFQKGDIAEGYSVSREKKESFPLTVTSAQKNPTAFYLCASSVRDSRFYEQYFGPGTRLTVT.

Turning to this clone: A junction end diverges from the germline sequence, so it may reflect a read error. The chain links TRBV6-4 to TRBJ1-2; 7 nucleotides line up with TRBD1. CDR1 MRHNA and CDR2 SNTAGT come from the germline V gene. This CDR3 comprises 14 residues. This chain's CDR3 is CASRDSGTESGYTF. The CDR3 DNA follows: TGTGCCAGCAGAGACTCCGGGACAGAGAGTGGCTACACCTTC.

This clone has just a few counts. CDR3 nucleotide sequence: TGTGCCAGCATGAAGGACAGGGGGGCCAATCAGCCCCAGCATTTT. Its protein is CASMKDRGANQPQHF. The rearrangement links TRBV6-1 to TRBJ1-5, with 10 bases that match TRBD1. V lost 7 bases, J lost 3 bases, and 6 bases stayed unmatched. The CDR3 length is 15 residues. Germline V CDR1 and CDR2: MNHNS, SASEGT.

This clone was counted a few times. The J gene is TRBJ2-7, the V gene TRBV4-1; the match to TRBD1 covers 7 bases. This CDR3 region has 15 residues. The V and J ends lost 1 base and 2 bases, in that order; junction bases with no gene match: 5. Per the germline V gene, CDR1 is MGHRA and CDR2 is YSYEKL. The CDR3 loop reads CASSQGSQGAYEQYF. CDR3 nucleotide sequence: TGCGCCAGCAGCCAAGGGTCCCAGGGGGCCTACGAGCAGTACTTC.